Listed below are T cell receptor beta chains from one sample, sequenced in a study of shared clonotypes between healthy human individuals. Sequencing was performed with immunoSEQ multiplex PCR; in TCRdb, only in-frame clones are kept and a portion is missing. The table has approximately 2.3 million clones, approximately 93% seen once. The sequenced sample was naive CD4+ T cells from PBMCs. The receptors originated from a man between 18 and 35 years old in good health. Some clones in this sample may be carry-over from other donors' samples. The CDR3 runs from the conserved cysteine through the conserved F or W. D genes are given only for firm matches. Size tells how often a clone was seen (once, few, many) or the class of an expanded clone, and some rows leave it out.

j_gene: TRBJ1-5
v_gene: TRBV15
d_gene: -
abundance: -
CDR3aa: CATSRPRGRGEPQHF
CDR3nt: TGTGCCACCAGCAGACCGCGGGGGCGCGGGGAGCCCCAGCATTTT

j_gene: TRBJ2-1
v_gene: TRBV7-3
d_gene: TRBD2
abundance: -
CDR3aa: CASSLGLATYNEQFF
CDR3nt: TGTGCCAGCAGCTTGGGACTAGCGACCTACAATGAGCAGTTCTTC

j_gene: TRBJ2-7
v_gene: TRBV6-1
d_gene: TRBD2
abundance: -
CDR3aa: CASSELAGGGEQYF
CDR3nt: TGTGCCAGCAGTGAACTAGCGGGAGGGGGGGAGCAGTACTTC

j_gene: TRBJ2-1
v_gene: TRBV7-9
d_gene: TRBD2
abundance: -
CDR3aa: CASSTGTSNEQFF
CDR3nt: TGTGCCAGCAGCACCGGGACTAGCAATGAGCAGTTCTTC

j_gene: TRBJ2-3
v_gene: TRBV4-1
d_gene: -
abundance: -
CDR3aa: CASSQQGYSDTQYF
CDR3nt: TGCGCCAGCAGCCAACAGGGGTATTCAGATACGCAGTATTTT

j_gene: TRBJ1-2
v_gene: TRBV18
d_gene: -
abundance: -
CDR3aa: CASSPPSRVVDYGYTF
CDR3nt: TGTGCCAGCTCACCACCGAGCCGTGTCGTAGACTATGGCTACACCTTC

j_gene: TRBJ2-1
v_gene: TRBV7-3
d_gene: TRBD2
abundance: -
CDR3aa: CASSLLGGSSYNEQFF
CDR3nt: TGTGCCAGCAGCTTACTGGGCGGGAGCTCCTACAATGAGCAGTTCTTC

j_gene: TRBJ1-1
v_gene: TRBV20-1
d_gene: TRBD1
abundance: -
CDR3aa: CRTGVGTEAFF
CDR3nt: TGCAGAACAGGGGTAGGGACTGAAGCTTTCTTT

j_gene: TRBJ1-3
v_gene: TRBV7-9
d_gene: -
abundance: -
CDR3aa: CASSLVGVSGNTIYF
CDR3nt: TGTGCCAGCAGCTTAGTCGGGGTTTCTGGAAACACCATATATTTT

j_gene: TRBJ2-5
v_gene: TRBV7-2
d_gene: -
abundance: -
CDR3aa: CASSLGPPTGTSQETQYF
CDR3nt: TGTGCCAGCAGCTTAGGCCCCCCTACCGGGACGTCACAAGAGACCCAGTACTTC

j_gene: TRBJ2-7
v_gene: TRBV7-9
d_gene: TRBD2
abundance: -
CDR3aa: CVPFSLAGGPNEQYF
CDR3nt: TGTGTCCCCTTTAGTCTAGCGGGAGGGCCTAACGAGCAGTACTTC

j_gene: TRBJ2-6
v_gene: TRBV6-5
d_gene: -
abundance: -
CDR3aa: CASSRGISGANVLTF
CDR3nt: TGTGCCAGCAGCCGCGGGATCTCTGGGGCCAACGTCCTGACTTTC

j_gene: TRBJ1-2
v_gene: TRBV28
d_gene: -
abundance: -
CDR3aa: CASSLGRGRNYGYTF
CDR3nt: TGTGCCAGCAGTTTGGGTAGGGGCCGTAACTATGGCTACACCTTC

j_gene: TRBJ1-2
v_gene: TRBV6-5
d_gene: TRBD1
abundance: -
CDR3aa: CASSYSKGGHGYTF
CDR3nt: TGTGCCAGCAGTTACTCGAAAGGGGGCCATGGCTACACCTTC

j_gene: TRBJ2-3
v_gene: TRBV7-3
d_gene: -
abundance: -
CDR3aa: CASSTGTSADTQYF
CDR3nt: TGTGCCAGCAGCACCGGGACCTCCGCAGATACGCAGTATTTT

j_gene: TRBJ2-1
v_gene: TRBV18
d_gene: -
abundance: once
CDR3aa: CASSPIQGENEQFF
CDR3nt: TGTGCCAGCTCACCGATACAGGGTGAGAATGAGCAGTTCTTC

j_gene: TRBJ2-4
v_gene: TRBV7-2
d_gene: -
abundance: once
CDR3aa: CASSSTVGKNIQYF
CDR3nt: TGTGCCAGCAGCTCGACAGTGGGGAAAAACATTCAGTACTTC

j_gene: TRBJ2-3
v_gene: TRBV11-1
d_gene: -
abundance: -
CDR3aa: CATRLAGSTDTQYF
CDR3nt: TGTGCCACCCGACTCGCGGGGAGCACAGATACGCAGTATTTT

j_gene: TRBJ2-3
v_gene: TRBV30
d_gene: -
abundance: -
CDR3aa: CAWSDVGLGGDTQYF
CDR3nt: TGTGCCTGGAGCGACGTGGGCCTCGGCGGGGATACGCAGTATTTT

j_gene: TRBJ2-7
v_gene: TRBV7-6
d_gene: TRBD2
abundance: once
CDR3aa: CASSGPGLPTREQYF
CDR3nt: TGTGCCAGCAGCGGTCCGGGACTACCGACCCGGGAGCAGTACTTC

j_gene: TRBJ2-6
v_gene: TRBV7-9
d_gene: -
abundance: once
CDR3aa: CASSLLRGGSGANVLTF
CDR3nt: TGTGCCAGCAGCTTACTCAGAGGGGGCTCTGGGGCCAACGTCCTGACTTTC

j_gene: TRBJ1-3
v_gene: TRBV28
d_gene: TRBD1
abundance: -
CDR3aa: CASSPFGQGGGNTIYF
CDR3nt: TGTGCCAGCAGTCCCTTCGGACAGGGGGGAGGAAACACCATATATTTT

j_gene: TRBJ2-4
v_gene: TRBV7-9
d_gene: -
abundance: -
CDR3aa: CASSRQGESIAKNIQYF
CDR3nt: TGTGCCAGCAGCCGGCAGGGAGAGAGTATAGCCAAAAACATTCAGTACTTC

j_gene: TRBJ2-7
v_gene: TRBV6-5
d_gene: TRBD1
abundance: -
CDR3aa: CASSYSRGYEQYF
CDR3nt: TGTGCCAGCAGTTACTCCAGGGGGTACGAGCAGTACTTC

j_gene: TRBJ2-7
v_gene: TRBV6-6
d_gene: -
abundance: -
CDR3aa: CASKGPGHTYEQYF
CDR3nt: TGTGCCAGCAAGGGACCGGGACATACCTACGAGCAGTACTTC

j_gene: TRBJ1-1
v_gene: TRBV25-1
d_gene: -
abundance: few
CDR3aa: CASSDGQGMNTEAFF
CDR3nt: TGTGCCAGCAGTGACGGGCAGGGAATGAACACTGAAGCTTTCTTT

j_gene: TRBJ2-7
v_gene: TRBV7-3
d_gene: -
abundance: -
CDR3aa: CASSFGLANEQYF
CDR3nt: TGTGCCAGCAGCTTCGGCCTAGCGAACGAGCAGTACTTC

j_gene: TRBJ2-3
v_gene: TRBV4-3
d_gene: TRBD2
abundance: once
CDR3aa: CASSQEDVGGFPDTQYF
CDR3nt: TGCGCCAGCAGCCAAGAGGACGTGGGAGGGTTCCCAGATACGCAGTATTTT

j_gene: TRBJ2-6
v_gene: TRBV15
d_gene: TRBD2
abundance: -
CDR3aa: CATSGVASGSGANVLTF
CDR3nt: TGTGCCACCAGCGGTGTGGCTAGCGGATCTGGGGCCAACGTCCTGACTTTC

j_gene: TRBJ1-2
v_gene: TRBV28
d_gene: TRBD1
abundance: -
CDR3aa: CASRISLGQRNGYTF
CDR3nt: TGTGCCAGCAGAATTTCATTGGGACAGAGAAATGGCTACACCTTC

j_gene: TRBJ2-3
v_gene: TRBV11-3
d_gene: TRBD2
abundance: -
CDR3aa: CASSPGVSGGSTDTQYF
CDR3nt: TGTGCCAGCAGCCCCGGGGTTAGCGGGGGTAGCACAGATACGCAGTATTTT

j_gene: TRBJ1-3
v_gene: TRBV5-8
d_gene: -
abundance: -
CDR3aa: CASSRRTSSGNTIYF
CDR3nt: TGTGCCAGCAGCAGACGCACCAGCTCTGGAAACACCATATATTTT

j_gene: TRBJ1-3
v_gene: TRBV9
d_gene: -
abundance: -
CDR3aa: CASSVEEGSSGNTIYF
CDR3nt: TGTGCCAGCAGCGTAGAGGAGGGTAGCTCTGGAAACACCATATATTTT

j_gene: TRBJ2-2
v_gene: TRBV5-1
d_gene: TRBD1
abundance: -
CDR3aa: CASSREQGMNTGELFF
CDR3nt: TGCGCCAGCAGCCGCGAACAGGGGATGAACACCGGGGAGCTGTTTTTT

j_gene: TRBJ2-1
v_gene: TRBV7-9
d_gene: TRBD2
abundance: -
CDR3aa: CASSRGLDVRNEQFF
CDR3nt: TGTGCCAGCAGCCGGGGACTAGATGTTCGCAATGAGCAGTTCTTC

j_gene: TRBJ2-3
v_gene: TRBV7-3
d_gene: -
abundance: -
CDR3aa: CASSKRTGTRSPDTQYF
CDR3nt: TGTGCCAGCAGCAAAAGAACCGGGACACGGTCCCCAGATACGCAGTATTTT

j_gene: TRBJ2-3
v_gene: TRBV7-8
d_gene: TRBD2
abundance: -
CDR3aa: CASSTNPPLAGVADTQYF
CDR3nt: TGTGCCAGCAGCACAAATCCCCCCCTAGCGGGAGTGGCAGATACGCAGTATTTT

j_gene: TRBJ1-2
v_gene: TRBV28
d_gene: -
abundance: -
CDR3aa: CASSLRKRVDYGYTF
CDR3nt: TGTGCCAGCAGTTTAAGAAAAAGGGTTGACTATGGCTACACCTTC

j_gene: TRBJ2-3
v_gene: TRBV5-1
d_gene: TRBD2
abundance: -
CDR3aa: CASSWGTSGGQTQYF
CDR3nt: TGCGCCAGCAGCTGGGGGACTAGCGGGGGTCAGACGCAGTATTTT

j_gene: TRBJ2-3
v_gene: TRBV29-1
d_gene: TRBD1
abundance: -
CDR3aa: CSVGGTGTDTQYF
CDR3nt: TGCAGCGTCGGGGGGACAGGGACAGATACGCAGTATTTT

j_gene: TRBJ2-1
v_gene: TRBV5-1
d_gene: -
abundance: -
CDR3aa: CASSLNPVERSSYNEQFF
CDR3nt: TGCGCCAGCAGCTTAAACCCCGTCGAGAGGAGCTCCTACAATGAGCAGTTCTTC

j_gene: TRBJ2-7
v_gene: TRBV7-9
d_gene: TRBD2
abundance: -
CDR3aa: CASSPRTSGAYEQYF
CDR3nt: TGTGCCAGCAGCCCCCGGACTAGCGGAGCCTACGAGCAGTACTTC

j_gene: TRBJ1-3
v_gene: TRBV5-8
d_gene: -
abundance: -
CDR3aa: CASSIGEIRNTIYF
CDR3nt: TGTGCCAGCAGCATCGGGGAGATTAGAAACACCATATATTTT

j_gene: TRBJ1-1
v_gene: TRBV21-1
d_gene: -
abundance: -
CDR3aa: CASSTLRDRGQGTEAFF
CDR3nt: TGTGCCAGCAGCACCCTGCGGGACAGGGGGCAGGGCACTGAAGCTTTCTTT

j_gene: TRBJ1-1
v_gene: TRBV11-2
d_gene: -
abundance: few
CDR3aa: CASSPLQGQGTEAFF
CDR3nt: TGTGCCAGCAGCCCGCTTCAGGGGCAGGGAACTGAAGCTTTCTTT

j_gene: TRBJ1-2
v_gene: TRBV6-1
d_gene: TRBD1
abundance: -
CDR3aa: CASSRDITGGNGYTF
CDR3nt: TGTGCCAGCAGTAGAGATATCACAGGGGGCAATGGCTACACCTTC

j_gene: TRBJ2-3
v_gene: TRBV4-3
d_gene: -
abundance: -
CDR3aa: CASSPRWTSTDTQYF
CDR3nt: TGCGCCAGCAGCCCGAGGTGGACGAGCACAGATACGCAGTATTTT

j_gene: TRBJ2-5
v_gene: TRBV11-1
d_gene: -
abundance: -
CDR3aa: CASSLEYAQETQYF
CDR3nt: TGTGCCAGCAGCTTGGAATACGCACAAGAGACCCAGTACTTC

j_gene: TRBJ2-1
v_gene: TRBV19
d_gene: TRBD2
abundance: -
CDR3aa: CASSNGPSGKNYNEQFF
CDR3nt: TGTGCCAGTAGTAATGGTCCTAGCGGGAAGAACTACAATGAGCAGTTCTTC

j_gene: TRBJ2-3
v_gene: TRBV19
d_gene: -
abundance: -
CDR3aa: CASSIKGPRTDTQYF
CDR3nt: TGTGCCAGTAGTATCAAGGGACCCCGCACAGATACGCAGTATTTT

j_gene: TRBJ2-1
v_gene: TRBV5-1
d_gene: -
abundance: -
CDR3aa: CASSLDSTMEQFF
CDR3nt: TGCGCCAGCAGCTTGGACAGTACAATGGAGCAGTTCTTC

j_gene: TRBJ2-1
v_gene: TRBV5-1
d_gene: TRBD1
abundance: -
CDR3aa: CASSFVKGAVSYNEQFF
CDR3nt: TGCGCCAGCAGCTTTGTTAAGGGGGCTGTTTCCTACAATGAGCAGTTCTTC

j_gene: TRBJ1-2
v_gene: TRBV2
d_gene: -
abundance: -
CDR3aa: CASSPGRSLGGYTF
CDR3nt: TGTGCCAGCAGCCCCGGACGGAGTTTGGGAGGCTACACCTTC

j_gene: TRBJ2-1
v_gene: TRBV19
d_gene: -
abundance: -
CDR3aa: CASSIVGKHNEQFF
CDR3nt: TGTGCCAGTAGTATTGTGGGCAAGCACAATGAGCAGTTCTTC

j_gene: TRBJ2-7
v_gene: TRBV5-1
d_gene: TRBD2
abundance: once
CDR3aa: CASSSSPPSGRSSYEQYF
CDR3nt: TGCGCCAGCAGCTCCAGCCCCCCTAGCGGGAGATCTTCCTACGAGCAGTACTTC

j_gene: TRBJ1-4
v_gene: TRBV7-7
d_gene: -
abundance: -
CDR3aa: CASSARVGPGGTNEKLFF
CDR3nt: TGTGCCAGCAGCGCCCGAGTGGGCCCAGGAGGAACTAATGAAAAACTGTTTTTT

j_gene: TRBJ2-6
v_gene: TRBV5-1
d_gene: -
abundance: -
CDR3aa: CASSPEGSGANVLTF
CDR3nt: TGCGCCAGCAGCCCGGAGGGGAGCGGGGCCAACGTCCTGACTTTC

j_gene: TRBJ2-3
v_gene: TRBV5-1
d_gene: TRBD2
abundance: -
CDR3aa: CASSLAGVADTQYF
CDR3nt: TGCGCCAGCAGTCTAGCGGGAGTGGCGGATACGCAGTATTTT

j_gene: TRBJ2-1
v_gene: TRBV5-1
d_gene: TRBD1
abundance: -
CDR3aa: CASETGGPNNEQFF
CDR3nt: TGCGCCAGCGAGACAGGGGGCCCTAACAATGAGCAGTTCTTC

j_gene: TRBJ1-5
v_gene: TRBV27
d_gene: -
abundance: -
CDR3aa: CASSPWDGDYSNQPQHF
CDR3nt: TGTGCCAGCAGTCCCTGGGACGGGGATTATAGCAATCAGCCCCAGCATTTT